This TCR beta chain was retrieved from a study of blood T cells in healthy people across ages (dated by TCRdb to the mid-2010s). Notes on the research overall: In model experiments, template switching captured about one uniquely barcoded TCR beta cDNA molecule for every two T cells. Age-related changes in TCR beta repertoire diversity were measured in the study by deep sequencing normalized with unique cDNA molecular identifiers. Donors were grouped into four age groups: young (average approximately 16 years), middle-aged (39), aged (over 55) and long-lived (about 90). Using the same blood draw, the study looked at two additional independent replicas of 1 million unique cDNA reads for two donors, one aged 18 to 30 and the other aged 80 or older.

General findings and caveats noted by the study authors: The CMV infection status of donors was not known, potentially confounding age-related changes in expanded clonotypes. As age increased, observed TCR beta diversity per million T cells dropped in a roughly linear way, and a significant reduction was already evident by age 40. A strong correlation was found between observed TCR beta diversity and the percentage of naive T cells measured by flow cytometry. The long-lived group showed more naive CD4+ T cells, fewer expanded clones and increased TCR diversity than the aged group, suggesting age selection. Since profiling was done on bulk unsorted PBMCs, naive and antigen-experienced compartments could not be conclusively compared. Total diversity estimates from one million sequenced T cells were considered lower bounds and underestimates.

Worth noting for this clonotype: It has no known antigen specificity. One junction end does not reproduce the germline sequence, and a read error may be involved.

The donors were a few dozen Caucasian individuals from Russia, aged about 6 to 95 years, who were systemically healthy. About 10 milliliters of peripheral blood were drawn from each donor into EDTA-treated Vacutainer tubes. Ficoll-Paque density-gradient centrifugation was used to isolate PBMCs, with at least 6 million per sample. Trizol reagent was used to extract total RNA from PBMCs, with at least 5.5 micrograms per sample. For every donor, flow cytometry on a PBMC aliquot measured the percentage of naive CD45RAhigh/CD27high T cells. The library was produced with 5' RACE. Sequencing instrument: Illumina HiSeq 2500. A second about 7 to 11 cycle PCR used a sample-barcoded 5' primer and a J-beta primer mix. A unique molecular identifier was introduced onto each TCR beta cDNA molecule by a template-switch 5' adaptor carrying 12 random nucleotides. Each sample yielded at least 2.5 million CDR3-containing paired-end reads. The Mint cDNA synthesis kit, primed by a TRBC-specific oligonucleotide, was used to synthesize first-strand cDNA from all RNA. Following uracil-DNA glycosylase treatment, a first 18-cycle PCR with universal primers M1SS and BC2_uni_R was performed on all cDNA. The original methods were these. Normalization of each sample was performed by random selection of 1 million high-quality reads, each carrying a distinct molecular identifier. Reads with shared molecular identifiers were discarded instead of being binned into consensus sequences. MiTCR, run with a Q25 quality threshold and the strictest error-elimination algorithm, handled CDR3 identification, clonotype clustering and error correction. Lower-bound total TCR beta diversity was estimated with a nonparametric unseen species model using Euler transformation. The public sequencing data were trimmed at Q25 with fastp and processed into clonotypes with MiXCR by TCRdb, which kept only in-frame beta chains. Each CDR3 protein gets just one entry, which takes the most common genes and DNA from the rows behind it. What appears here as the V and J calls and clone size reflects TCRdb's work, not the paper's. The sample contains about 1 million distinct CDR3 sequences, about 25% of them found a single time. Approximately 0.7% of the sample is taken by the ten largest.

CDR1 DFQATT and CDR2 SNEGSKA are derived from the germline V gene (reference sequence). From cysteine to phenylalanine, the CDR3 is 15 amino acids long. Left in the record is the CDR3 DNA by itself, 45 bases read in frame from the first base. A further study also used this sample, focusing on T cells of mothers and their children. In that second paper, the authors write: Donors were nine systemically healthy Caucasian individuals: three mothers and their six children. cDNA synthesis used all of the extracted RNA, with around 1.6 ug of RNA in each 15 ul reaction. In the second PCR, the M1S primer added sample barcodes and 2-4 random nucleotides. Over 9.5 million TCR beta CDR3 reads were obtained for each mother, and 2.7 million or so reads were obtained for each child. Thymic selection shapes the output of TCR recombination in a similar way in related and unrelated pairs, and inherited differences have a minor effect. Normalized repertoire overlap was always found to be slightly, but never significantly, higher in related mother-child pairs than in unrelated mother-child pairs. With a sensitivity of about 100 clones per million clonotypes, no persistent microchimeric T cell clones were detected. To look for features that set related mother-child pairs apart from unrelated individuals, the researchers ran deep NGS to compare the TCR beta repertoires of mothers and children. The mean age was 40 +/- 4 years for the mothers and approximately 11 +/- 4 years for the children. After adapter ligation was performed with NEBNext reagents, the libraries were sequenced on an Illumina HiSeq 2000 with 100+100 nt paired-end reads. To prevent cross-contamination, the mother and child libraries were prepared a month apart and were sequenced in separate runs. Between 500,000 and 2,000,000 distinct TCR beta clonotypes were identified per donor. Naive TCR beta clonotypes were estimated from low-frequency clonotypes matched to each donor's FACS-determined naive share, without sorting.

Sequencing was done on a sample of blood. This clonotype was sampled from a girl aged 2 to 9 in good health. The V gene is TRBV20-1 and the J gene is TRBJ2-5; the central 7 bases match TRBD2. TRBJ2-1 matches the DNA end more closely, so the J call is doubtful. The nucleotides are TGCAGTGCCTACGGAACTAGCGTAAGTTACAGTGAGCAGTTCTTC. It is translated as CSAYGTSVSYSEQFF.